This T cell receptor beta chain was sequenced for a study of cytomegalovirus exposure and HLA in healthy donors. Findings and caveats of the study: Cytomegalovirus status was reportedly diagnosed by the classifier with high specificity and sensitivity. Researchers catalogued about 150 TCR beta chains as cytomegalovirus-associated.

This CDR3 comprises 14 residues. Looked up from germline, CDR1 is MDHEN and CDR2 is SYDVKM. V was trimmed by 3 bases and J by 8 bases, leaving 16 bases between them. Here immunoSEQ multiplex PCR was the method, and the copy in TCRdb shows in-frame clones only, minus some. The sample has almost 200,000 clones; 80% to 90% are singletons. Worth noting for this clone: No antigen is known for it.

This chain joins TRBV28 and TRBJ1-2; D possibly corresponds to TRBD1 (6 bases). This clonotype was sampled from a woman in her 30s in good health and CMV-seronegative. The sequenced sample consisted of PBMCs. The CDR3: CASSFRGALGGYTF. Here the CDR3 DNA reads TGTGCCAGCAGTTTCAGGGGCGCATTGGGGGGCTACACCTTC.